The sequence of this T cell receptor beta chain was determined in a study of blood T cell repertoires in COVID-19. This CDR3 has 13 residues. The V and J ends lost 5 bases and 5 bases respectively, with 12 bases between them. Germline V gene lookup returns CDR1 LNHDA and CDR2 SQIVND (reference sequence). Original handling: Quantification of nucleated cells was approximated via reference gene primer amplification. Measured with immunoSEQ multiplex PCR; TCRdb has only the in-frame clones, and not every one. V and J calls and clone size are given by that table; D and trimming were obtained from the DNA. Found here are 150,000 to 180,000 clones, roughly 81% of them singletons; the top ten hold less than 10%.

The clonotype originates from a woman aged 60-75 years with COVID-19, enrolled during active disease. The chain combines TRBV19 with TRBJ2-5; TRBD2 is a possible D gene (5 bases). Sequenced input: peripheral blood. CDR3 in amino acids: CASSGAGGETQYF. CDR3 sequence (DNA): TGTGCCAGTAGTGGTGCCGGCGGGGAGACCCAGTACTTC.